The next 6 T cell receptor beta chains were all read from a single sample in a study of blood T cell repertoires in COVID-19. Some clones are missing from TCRdb's copy, which holds only in-frame ones; the method was immunoSEQ multiplex PCR. The sample holds about 160,000 clones, approximately 80% seen once. Sequencing was performed on peripheral blood. The receptors were gathered from a woman in her thirties or forties with COVID-19, enrolled during active disease.

This sequence joins TRBV5-1 and TRBJ2-1, with 7 bases identical to TRBD1. In germline, CDR1 is SGHRS, CDR2 YFSETQ. V lost 0 bases, J lost 5 bases, and 8 bases stayed unmatched. The CDR3 sequence is 16 residues long. The CDR3 loop is CASSLGGTVKNNEQFF. CDR3 coding DNA: TGCGCCAGCAGCTTGGGAGGGACAGTCAAAAACAATGAGCAGTTCTTC.

The V and J genes are TRBV6-5 and TRBJ1-6; 10 bases match TRBD1. V shed 7 bases, J shed 6 bases, and the junction held 6 bases outside the gene matches. CDR3 length equals 15 residues. The germline V gene encodes CDR1 MNHEY and CDR2 SVGAGI. The CDR3 bases are TGTGCCAGCACCATGGGACAGGGGTTTAATTCACCCCTCCACTTT. Protein sequence: CASTMGQGFNSPLHF.

The rearrangement links TRBV28 to TRBJ1-5, with D maybe TRBD1 (6 bases). CDR1 and CDR2 (germline): MDHEN, SYDVKM. The length of the CDR3 is 15 residues. Deletions cut 7 bases from V and 1 base from J, with 14 bases between. This CDR3 reads CASTWDIYSNQPQHF. CDR3 sequence (DNA): TGTGCCAGCACATGGGACATCTACAGCAATCAGCCCCAGCATTTT.

V gene TRBV6-5 combines with J gene TRBJ2-1; 8 nucleotides agree with TRBD1. Germline CDR1 MNHEY, CDR2 SVGAGI. The CDR3 runs to 13 residues. Unmatched junction bases numbered 6, after V lost 6 bases and J lost 8 bases. The CDR3 reads CASSFLTGDEQFF. The CDR3 DNA follows: TGTGCCAGCAGCTTTCTGACAGGGGATGAGCAGTTCTTC.

Note on this clone: The sample has other DNA sequences that encode this CDR3 too. The V call is TRBV11-2, the J call TRBJ1-1; D not resolved. The length of the CDR3 is 13 residues. The V and J ends lost 1 base and 1 base respectively, with 4 bases between them. The germline V gene has CDR1 SGHAT and CDR2 FQNNGV. The CDR3 nucleotides read TGTGCCAGCAGCTTAGGGAGGAACACTGAAGCTTTCTTT. This codes for CASSLGRNTEAFF.

This clone was picked up a small number of times. This chain uses TRBV7-8 with TRBJ2-1; TRBD2 agrees at 12 bases. Germline CDR1 SGHVS, CDR2 FQNEAQ. The CDR3 has 15 amino acids. The J segment lost 8 bases and the V segment lost 5 bases, leaving 7 bases of the junction unmatched. As DNA, the CDR3 is TGTGCCAGCAGCCGCCTAGCGGGAGGGCTTGATGAGCAGTTCTTC. This encodes CASSRLAGGLDEQFF.